Listed below are T cell receptor beta chains from one sample, sequenced in a study of CD8+CD57+ T cells in acquired aplastic anemia. TCRdb re-analysed the reads in MiXCR, keeping a single row per CDR3 protein. The sample carries approximately 160,000 distinct CDR3 sequences, about half recorded once. Sequenced: sorted CD4+, CD8+, or CD8+CD57+ T cells (not recorded which) from PBMCs. Receptors were obtained from a human donor with aplastic anemia. Each CDR3 is given with its conserved first and last residue. Fields, in order: clone size, D gene, CDR3 length, J gene, V gene, CDR3 protein, CDR3 DNA. D genes are given only for firm matches. Where a row states a size, it is once, few, many or the class of an expanded clone; other rows omit it.

- - 11 TRBJ2-7 TRBV12-3/TRBV12-4 CASSQGFVQYF TGTGCCAGCAGCCAAGGATTTGTGCAGTACTTC
- TRBD2 14 TRBJ2-1 TRBV11-1 CASSPGLGGYEQFF TGTGCCAGCAGCCCCGGACTAGGAGGGTATGAGCAGTTCTTC
- TRBD2 12 TRBJ2-3 TRBV29-1 CSVVAGVHEQYF TGCAGCGTTGTAGCGGGAGTCCATGAGCAGTATTTT
- TRBD1 16 TRBJ1-2 TRBV3-1 CASSPPLATGVGGYTF TGTGCCAGCAGCCCGCCCCTTGCCACAGGGGTGGGGGGCTACACCTTC
many - 15 TRBJ2-7 TRBV6-1 CASSRGGGGPYEQYF TGTGCCAGCAGCCGAGGGGGGGGGGGCCCCTACGAGCAGTACTTC
- TRBD2 17 TRBJ2-4 TRBV15 CATSRDGGKLAKNVQYF TGTGCCACCAGCAGAGACGGGGGGAAGCTGGCCAAAAACGTTCAGTACTTC
many - 16 TRBJ1-5 TRBV12-5 CASRGDSTISNQPQHF TGTGCTAGTAGAGGCGACAGTACGATAAGCAATCAGCCCCAGCATTTT
- TRBD1 13 TRBJ2-7 TRBV19 CASSRQGEEEQYF TGTGCCAGTAGTCGACAGGGGGAGGAAGAGCAGTACTTC
- TRBD2 14 TRBJ2-7 TRBV7-2 CASSKLAGAYEQYF TGTGCCAGCAGTAAACTAGCGGGGGCCTACGAGCAGTACTTC
- TRBD2 14 TRBJ2-1 TRBV2 CASRDVAGVMEQFF TGTGCCAGCAGGGACGTAGCGGGAGTCATGGAGCAGTTCTTC
many TRBD1 12 TRBJ1-2 TRBV2 CASSGTGIGYTF TGTGCCAGCAGCGGGACAGGGATTGGCTACACCTTC
many - 14 TRBJ1-6 TRBV7-3 CASSLAASNSPLHF TGTGCCAGCAGCTTAGCAGCCTCTAATTCACCCCTCCACTTT
- TRBD2 14 TRBJ2-7 TRBV29-1 CSVGGLAGLSEQYF TGCAGCGTTGGAGGACTAGCGGGGCTCTCCGAGCAGTACTTC
many - 14 TRBJ1-1 TRBV7-2 CASSLGAQAAEAFF TGTGCCAGCAGCTTAGGAGCCCAGGCCGCTGAAGCTTTCTTT
many - 15 TRBJ1-5 TRBV4-3 CASSQGTDGNQPQHF TGCGCCAGCAGCCAAGGGACCGACGGGAATCAGCCCCAGCATTTT
- - 16 TRBJ1-5 TRBV6-1 CASSEEAGNGNQPQHF TGTGCCAGCAGTGAAGAGGCGGGGAATGGCAATCAGCCCCAGCATTTT
- TRBD2 15 TRBJ2-3 TRBV11-2 CASSPQGLYTDAQYF TGTGCCAGCAGCCCTCAGGGACTATACACAGATGCGCAGTATTTT
many - 14 TRBJ1-5 TRBV4-2 CASSQDAGNQPQHF TGTGCCAGCAGCCAAGATGCCGGCAATCAGCCCCAGCATTTT
few TRBD1 15 TRBJ1-5 TRBV11-2 CASSLDGTGNQPQHF TGTGCCAGCAGCTTAGATGGGACAGGCAATCAGCCCCAGCATTTT
once - 11 TRBJ2-5 TRBV7-2 CASCGQETQYF TGTGCCAGCTGCGGCCAAGAGACCCAGTACTTC
- TRBD2 16 TRBJ2-1 TRBV24-1 CATSDQKASGRGEQFF TGTGCCACCAGTGACCAAAAAGCTAGCGGGAGGGGTGAGCAGTTCTTC
- - 18 TRBJ1-3 TRBV3-1 CASSHPGGQFSSGNTIYF TGTGCCAGCAGCCACCCCGGAGGACAGTTTTCCTCTGGAAACACCATATATTTT
many TRBD1 15 TRBJ2-5 TRBV20-1 CSAFSGTGAFETQYF TGCAGTGCTTTTTCCGGGACAGGGGCTTTCGAGACCCAGTACTTC
many TRBD1 16 TRBJ1-5 TRBV6-5 CASSSTGGMSNQPQHF TGTGCCAGCAGTTCCACAGGGGGCATGAGCAATCAGCCCCAGCATTTT
- - 15 TRBJ1-2 TRBV19 CASSIGDSTNYGYTF TGTGCCAGTAGTATAGGTGACAGCACTAACTATGGCTACACCTTC
many TRBD1 14 TRBJ2-1 TRBV19 CASSTGTALNEQFF TGTGCCAGTAGTACCGGGACAGCCTTGAATGAGCAGTTCTTC
- - 15 TRBJ1-2 TRBV10-3 CAISESPRGNYGYTF TGTGCCATCAGTGAGTCGCCCAGGGGAAACTATGGCTACACCTTC
many - 12 TRBJ1-2 TRBV20-1 CSVPSLNYGYTF TGCAGTGTCCCGTCCCTTAACTATGGCTACACCTTC
- - 15 TRBJ1-2 TRBV29-1 CSASSYDRSKYGYTF TGCAGCGCCAGCAGTTACGATCGATCGAAATATGGCTACACCTTC